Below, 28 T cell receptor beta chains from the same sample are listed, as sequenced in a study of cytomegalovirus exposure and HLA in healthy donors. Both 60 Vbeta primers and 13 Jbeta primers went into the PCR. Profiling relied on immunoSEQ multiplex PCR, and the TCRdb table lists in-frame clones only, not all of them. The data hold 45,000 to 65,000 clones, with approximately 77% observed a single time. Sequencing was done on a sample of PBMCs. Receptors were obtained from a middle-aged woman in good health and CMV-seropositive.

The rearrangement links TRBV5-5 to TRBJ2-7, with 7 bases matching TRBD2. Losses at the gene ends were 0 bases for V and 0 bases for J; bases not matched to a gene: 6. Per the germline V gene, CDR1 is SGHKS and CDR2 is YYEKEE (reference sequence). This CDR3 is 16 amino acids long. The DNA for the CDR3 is TGTGCCAGCAGCTTGGGGGGAGCGGGGAGCTCCTACGAGCAGTACTTC. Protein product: CASSLGGAGSSYEQYF.

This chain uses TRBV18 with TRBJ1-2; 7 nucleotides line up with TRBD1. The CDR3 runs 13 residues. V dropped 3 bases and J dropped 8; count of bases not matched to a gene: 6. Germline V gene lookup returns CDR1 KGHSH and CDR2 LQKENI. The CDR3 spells CASSPYQGEGYTF. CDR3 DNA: TGTGCCAGCTCACCTTACCAGGGGGAAGGCTACACCTTC. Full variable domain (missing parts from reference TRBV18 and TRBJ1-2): NAGVMQNPRHLVRRRGQEARLRCSPMKGHSHVYWYRQLPEEGLKFMVYLQKENIIDESGMPKERFSAEFPKEGPSILRIQQVVRGDSAAYFCASSPYQGEGYTFGSGTRLTVV.

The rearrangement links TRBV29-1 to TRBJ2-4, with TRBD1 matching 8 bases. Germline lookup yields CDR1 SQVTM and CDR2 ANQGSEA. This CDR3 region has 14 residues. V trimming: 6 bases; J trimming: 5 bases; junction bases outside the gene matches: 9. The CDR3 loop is CSVHGQGAENIQYF. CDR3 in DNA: TGCAGCGTCCACGGACAGGGAGCGGAAAACATTCAGTACTTC. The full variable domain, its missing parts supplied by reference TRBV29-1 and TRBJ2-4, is SAVISQKPSRDICQRGTSLTIQCQVDSQVTMMFWYRQQPGQSLTLIATANQGSEATYESGFVIDKFPISRPNLTFSTLTVSNMSPEDSSIYLCSVHGQGAENIQYFGAGTRLSVL.

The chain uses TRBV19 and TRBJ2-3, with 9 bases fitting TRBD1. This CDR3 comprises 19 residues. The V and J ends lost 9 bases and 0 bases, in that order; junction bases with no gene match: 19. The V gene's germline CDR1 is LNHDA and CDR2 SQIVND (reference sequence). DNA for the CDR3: TGTGCCAGCTCGCGGGGGACAGGGTGGGCCAGAGGTAGCACAGATACGCAGTATTTT. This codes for CASSRGTGWARGSTDTQYF. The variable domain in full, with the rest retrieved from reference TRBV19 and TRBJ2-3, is DGGITQSPKYLFRKEGQNVTLSCEQNLNHDAMYWYRQDPGQGLRLIYYSQIVNDFQKGDIAEGYSVSREKKESFPLTVTSAQKNPTAFYLCASSRGTGWARGSTDTQYFGPGTRLTVL.

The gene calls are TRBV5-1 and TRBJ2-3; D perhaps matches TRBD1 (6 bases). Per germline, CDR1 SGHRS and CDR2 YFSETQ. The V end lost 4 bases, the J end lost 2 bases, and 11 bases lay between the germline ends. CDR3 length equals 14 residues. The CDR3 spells CASSVNRDTDTQYF. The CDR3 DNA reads TGCGCCAGCAGCGTTAACAGGGACACAGATACGCAGTATTTT.

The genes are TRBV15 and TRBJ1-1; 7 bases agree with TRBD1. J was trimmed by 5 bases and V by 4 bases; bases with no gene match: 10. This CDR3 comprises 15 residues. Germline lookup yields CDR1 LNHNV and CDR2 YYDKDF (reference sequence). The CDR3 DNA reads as TGTGCCACCAGCACCGCAAGACAGGGAAGGACTGAAGCTTTCTTT. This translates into CATSTARQGRTEAFF.

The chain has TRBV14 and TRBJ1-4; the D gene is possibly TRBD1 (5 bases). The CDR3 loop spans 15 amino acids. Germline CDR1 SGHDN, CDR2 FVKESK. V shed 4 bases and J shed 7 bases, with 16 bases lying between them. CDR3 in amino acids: CASSPEVGASEKLFF. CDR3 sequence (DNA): TGTGCCAGCAGCCCGGAAGTTGGGGCCAGTGAAAAACTGTTTTTT.

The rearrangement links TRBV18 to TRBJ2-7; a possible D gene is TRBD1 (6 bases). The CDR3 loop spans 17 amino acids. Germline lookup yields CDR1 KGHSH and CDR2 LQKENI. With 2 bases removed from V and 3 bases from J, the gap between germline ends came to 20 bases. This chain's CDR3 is CASSPYGPGTPIYEQYF. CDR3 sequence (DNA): TGTGCCAGCTCACCATACGGTCCCGGGACACCAATCTACGAGCAGTACTTC.

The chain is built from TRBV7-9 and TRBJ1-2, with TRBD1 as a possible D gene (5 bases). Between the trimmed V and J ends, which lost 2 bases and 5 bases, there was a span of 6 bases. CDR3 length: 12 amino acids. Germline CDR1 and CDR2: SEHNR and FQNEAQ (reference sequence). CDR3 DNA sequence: TGTGCCAGCAGCTTACAGGGTTATGGCTACACCTTC. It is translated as CASSLQGYGYTF.

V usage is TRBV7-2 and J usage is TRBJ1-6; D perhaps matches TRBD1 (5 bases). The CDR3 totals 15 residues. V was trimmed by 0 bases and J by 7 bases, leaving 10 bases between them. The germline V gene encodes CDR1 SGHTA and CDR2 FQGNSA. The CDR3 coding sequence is TGTGCCAGCAGCTTAGCGCAGGGATCGAATTCACCCCTCCACTTT. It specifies CASSLAQGSNSPLHF.

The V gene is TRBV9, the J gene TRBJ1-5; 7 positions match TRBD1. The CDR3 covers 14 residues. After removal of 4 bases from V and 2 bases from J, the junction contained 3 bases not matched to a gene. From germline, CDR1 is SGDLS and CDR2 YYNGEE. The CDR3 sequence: CASSRQGGNQPQHF. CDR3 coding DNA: TGTGCCAGCAGCAGACAGGGAGGCAATCAGCCCCAGCATTTT. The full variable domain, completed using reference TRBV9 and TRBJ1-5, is DSGVTQTPKHLITATGQRVTLRCSPRSGDLSVYWYQQSLDQGLQFLIQYYNGEERAKGNILERFSAQQFPDLHSELNLSSLELGDSALYFCASSRQGGNQPQHFGDGTRLSIL.

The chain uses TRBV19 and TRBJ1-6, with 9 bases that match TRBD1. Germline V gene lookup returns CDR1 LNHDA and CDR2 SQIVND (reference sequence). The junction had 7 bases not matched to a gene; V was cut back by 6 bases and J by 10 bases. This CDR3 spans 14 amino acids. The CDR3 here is CASRSTGGQSPLHF. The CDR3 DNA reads TGTGCCAGTAGGTCGACAGGGGGGCAATCACCCCTCCACTTT. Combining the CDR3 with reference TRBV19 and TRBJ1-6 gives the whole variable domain DGGITQSPKYLFRKEGQNVTLSCEQNLNHDAMYWYRQDPGQGLRLIYYSQIVNDFQKGDIAEGYSVSREKKESFPLTVTSAQKNPTAFYLCASRSTGGQSPLHFGNGTRLTVT.

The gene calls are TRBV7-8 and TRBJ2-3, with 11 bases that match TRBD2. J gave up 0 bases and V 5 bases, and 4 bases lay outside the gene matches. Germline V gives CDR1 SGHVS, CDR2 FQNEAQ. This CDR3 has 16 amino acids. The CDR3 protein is CASSGRLAGSTDTQYF. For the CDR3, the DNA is TGTGCCAGCAGCGGCAGACTAGCGGGGAGCACAGATACGCAGTATTTT.

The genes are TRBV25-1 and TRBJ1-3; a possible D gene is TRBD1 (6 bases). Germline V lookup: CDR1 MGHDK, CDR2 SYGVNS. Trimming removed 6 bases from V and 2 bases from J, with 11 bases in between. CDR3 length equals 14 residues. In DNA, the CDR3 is TGTGCCAGCAGCCGCGGGGGCCCTGGAAACACCATATATTTT. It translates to CASSRGGPGNTIYF. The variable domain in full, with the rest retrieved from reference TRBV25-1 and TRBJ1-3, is EADIYQTPRYLVIGTGKKITLECSQTMGHDKMYWYQQDPGMELHLIHYSYGVNSTEKGDLSSESTVSRIRTEHFPLTLESARPSHTSQYLCASSRGGPGNTIYFGEGSWLTVV.

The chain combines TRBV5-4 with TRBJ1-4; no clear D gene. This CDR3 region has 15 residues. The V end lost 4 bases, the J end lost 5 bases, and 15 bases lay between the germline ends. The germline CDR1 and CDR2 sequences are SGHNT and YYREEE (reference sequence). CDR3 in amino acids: CASSPREGLNEKLFF. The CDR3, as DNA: TGTGCCAGCAGCCCAAGGGAAGGACTCAATGAAAAACTGTTTTTT.

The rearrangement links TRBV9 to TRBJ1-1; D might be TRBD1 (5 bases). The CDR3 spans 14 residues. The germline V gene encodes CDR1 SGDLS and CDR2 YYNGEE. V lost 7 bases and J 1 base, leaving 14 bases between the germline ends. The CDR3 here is CASDVGGKNTEAFF. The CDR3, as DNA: TGTGCCAGCGATGTGGGGGGTAAGAACACTGAAGCTTTCTTT.

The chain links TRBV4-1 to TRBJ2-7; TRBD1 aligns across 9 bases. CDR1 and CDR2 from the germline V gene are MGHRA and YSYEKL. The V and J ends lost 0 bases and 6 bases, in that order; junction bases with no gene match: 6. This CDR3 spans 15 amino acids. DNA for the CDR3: TGCGCCAGCAGCCAAGAAGGACAGGGGCGACTCGAGCAGTACTTC. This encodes CASSQEGQGRLEQYF.

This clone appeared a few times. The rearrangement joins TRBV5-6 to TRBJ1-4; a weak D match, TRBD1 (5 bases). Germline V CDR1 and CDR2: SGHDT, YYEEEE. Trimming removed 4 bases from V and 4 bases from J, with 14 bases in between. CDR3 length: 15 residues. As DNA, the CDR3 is TGTGCCAGCAGCCAGCGGGACCGTCATAATGAAAAACTGTTTTTT. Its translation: CASSQRDRHNEKLFF.

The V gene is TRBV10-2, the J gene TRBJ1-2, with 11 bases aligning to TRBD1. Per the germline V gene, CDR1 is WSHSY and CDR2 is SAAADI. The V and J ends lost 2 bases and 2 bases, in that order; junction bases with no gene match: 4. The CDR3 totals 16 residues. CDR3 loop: CASSEPRTGGNYGYTF. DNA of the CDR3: TGCGCCAGCAGTGAGCCTAGGACAGGGGGCAACTATGGCTACACCTTC.

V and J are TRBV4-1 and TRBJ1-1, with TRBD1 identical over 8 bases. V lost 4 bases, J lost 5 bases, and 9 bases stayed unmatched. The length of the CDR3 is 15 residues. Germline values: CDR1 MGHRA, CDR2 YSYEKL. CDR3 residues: CASSPRGLDVTEAFF. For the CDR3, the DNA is TGCGCCAGCAGCCCCAGGGGGCTCGACGTAACTGAAGCTTTCTTT.

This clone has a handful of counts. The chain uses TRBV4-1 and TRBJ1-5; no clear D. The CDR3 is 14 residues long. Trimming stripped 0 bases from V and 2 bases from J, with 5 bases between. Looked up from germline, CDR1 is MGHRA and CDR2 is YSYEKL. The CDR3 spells CASSQDLGNQPQHF. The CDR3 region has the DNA TGCGCCAGCAGCCAAGATTTAGGCAATCAGCCCCAGCATTTT.

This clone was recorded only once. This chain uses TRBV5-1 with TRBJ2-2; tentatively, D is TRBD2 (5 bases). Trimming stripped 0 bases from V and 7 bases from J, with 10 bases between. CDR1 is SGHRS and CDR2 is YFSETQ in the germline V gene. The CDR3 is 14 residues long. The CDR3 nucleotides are TGCGCCAGCAGCTTGGATGTGAGGGTCGGGGAGCTGTTTTTT. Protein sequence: CASSLDVRVGELFF.

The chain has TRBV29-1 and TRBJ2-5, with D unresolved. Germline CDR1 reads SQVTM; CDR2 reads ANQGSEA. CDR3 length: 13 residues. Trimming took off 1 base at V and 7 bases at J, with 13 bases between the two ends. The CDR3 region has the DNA TGCAGCGTTGAAGGGCAGGCCGATCGGACCCAGTACTTC. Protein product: CSVEGQADRTQYF.

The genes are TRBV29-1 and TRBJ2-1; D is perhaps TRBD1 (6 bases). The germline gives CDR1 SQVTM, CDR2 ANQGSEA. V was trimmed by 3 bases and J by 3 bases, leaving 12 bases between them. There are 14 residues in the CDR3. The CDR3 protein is CSVDNGQIYNEQFF. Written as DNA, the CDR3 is TGCAGCGTTGATAACGGACAGATCTACAATGAGCAGTTCTTC.

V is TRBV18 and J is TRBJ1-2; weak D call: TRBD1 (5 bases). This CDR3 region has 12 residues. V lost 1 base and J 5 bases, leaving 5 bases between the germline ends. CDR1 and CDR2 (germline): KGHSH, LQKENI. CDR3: CASSPQGYGYTF. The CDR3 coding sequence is TGTGCCAGCTCACCACAGGGGTATGGCTACACCTTC.

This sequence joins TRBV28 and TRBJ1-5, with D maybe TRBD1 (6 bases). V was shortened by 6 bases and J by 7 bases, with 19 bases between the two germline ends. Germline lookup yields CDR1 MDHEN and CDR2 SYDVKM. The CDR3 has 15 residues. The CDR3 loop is CASSIIRGIGQPQHF. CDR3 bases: TGTGCCAGCAGCATAATCAGGGGAATTGGGCAGCCCCAGCATTTT.

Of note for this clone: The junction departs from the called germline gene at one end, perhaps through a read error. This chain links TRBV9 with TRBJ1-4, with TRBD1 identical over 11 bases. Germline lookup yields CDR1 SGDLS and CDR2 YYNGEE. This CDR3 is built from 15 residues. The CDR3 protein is CASSEGQGVNEKLFF. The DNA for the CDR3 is TGTGCCAGCAGCGAGGGACAGGGGGTTAATGAAAAGCTGTTTTTT.

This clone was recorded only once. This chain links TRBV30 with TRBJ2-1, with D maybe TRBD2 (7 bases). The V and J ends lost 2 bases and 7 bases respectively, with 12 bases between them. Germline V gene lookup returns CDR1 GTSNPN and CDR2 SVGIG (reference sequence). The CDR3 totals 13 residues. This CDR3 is CAWSRGGGNEQFF. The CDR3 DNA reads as TGTGCCTGGAGTAGGGGGGGCGGGAATGAGCAGTTCTTC.